The present entry profiles one T cell receptor (beta chain) with its context. As yet, its antigen is unknown. Every donor was a healthy person donating bone marrow. This entry is derived from a study of cytomegalovirus exposure and HLA in healthy donors. Study details: Drawn from HLA-typed donors, about 85 million unique TCRs were held in an early data release.

Study observations and caveats: Reportedly, a later analysis found an Asian-associated ancestry cluster had fewer N-insertions than the roughly 700-donor mean.

PCR was performed using 60 Vbeta and 13 Jbeta primers. Per the original data handling: Later reanalysis found around 80 million unique TCR beta chains, around 10 million of them shared. Method: immunoSEQ multiplex PCR; TCRdb's copy keeps in-frame clones and lacks some. That table gives V, J and clone size, and the DNA gave D and trimming. The table shows 40,000 or so clones, with approximately 77% occurring only once. Sequenced input: PBMCs. The sequence was obtained from a man in his thirties or forties in good health and CMV-seronegative.

DNA for the CDR3: TGTGCCAGCAGCCAGAGCGGGGGGTGGAACGAGCAGTACTTC. Translated, it gives CASSQSGGWNEQYF. This chain links TRBV27 with TRBJ2-7; TRBD2 agrees at 9 bases. The CDR3 consists of 14 residues. Unmatched junction bases numbered 8, after V lost 6 bases and J lost 5 bases. CDR1 and CDR2 (germline): MNHEY, SMNVEV (reference sequence).